These 26 T cell receptor beta chains were all obtained from the same sample, sequenced in a study of control samples from healthy donors and cancer patients. Libraries were prepared by immunoSEQ multiplex PCR; TCRdb keeps only in-frame clonotypes and omits some of them. The data hold some 76,000 clones, with around nine tenths observed a single time. Material for sequencing was PBMCs. These receptors came from a man between 60 and 75 years old with lung cancer.

The chain uses TRBV3-1 (or the pseudogene TRBV3-2) and TRBJ1-3, with TRBD1 matching over 7 bases. The junction had 5 bases not matched to a gene; V was cut back by 3 bases and J by 3 bases. CDR3 length: 15 amino acids. The germline V gene encodes CDR1 LGHDT and CDR2 YNNKEL (reference sequence). Here the CDR3 reads CASSQGQHFGNTIYF. For the CDR3, the DNA is TGTGCCAGCAGCCAGGGACAGCACTTTGGAAACACCATATATTTT.

This rearrangement joins TRBV7-6 to TRBJ2-2; D may be TRBD1 (5 bases). V lost 0 bases, J lost 0 bases, and 5 bases lay in between. Germline CDR1 is SGHVS and CDR2 is FNYEAQ. The CDR3 contains 15 residues. CDR3 loop: CASSLAGANTGELFF. The CDR3, as DNA: TGTGCCAGCAGCTTAGCAGGGGCGAACACCGGGGAGCTGTTTTTT.

J is TRBJ2-4 and V is TRBV5-1; D not certain. The V and J ends lost 0 bases and 5 bases respectively, with 12 bases between them. Germline V gene sequence: CDR1 SGHRS, CDR2 YFSETQ. CDR3 length equals 15 residues. The CDR3 sequence is CASSLAPGPENIQYF. CDR3 bases: TGCGCCAGCAGCTTGGCCCCAGGCCCAGAAAACATTCAGTACTTC.

A note on this clone: The sample carries other DNA sequences with the same CDR3. This chain links TRBV9 with TRBJ1-3; D call uncertain. The CDR3 loop spans 14 amino acids. The V and J ends lost 0 bases and 1 base respectively, with 5 bases between them. Germline V lookup: CDR1 SGDLS, CDR2 YYNGEE. In DNA, the CDR3 is TGTGCCAGCAGCGTAGGGGTGTCTGGAAACACCATATATTTT. Amino acid sequence: CASSVGVSGNTIYF.

The V and J genes are TRBV7-6 and TRBJ1-1; TRBD1 might be the D (5 bases). The V and J ends lost 2 bases and 2 bases respectively, with 12 bases between them. Germline lookup yields CDR1 SGHVS and CDR2 FNYEAQ. CDR3 length equals 15 residues. CDR3 sequence reads: CASSLRYQGNTEAFF. In DNA form, the CDR3 reads TGTGCCAGCAGCTTACGATATCAGGGTAACACTGAAGCTTTCTTT.

The chain links TRBV15 to TRBJ2-3; D ambiguous. V was shortened by 1 base and J by 0 bases, with 2 bases between the two germline ends. The CDR3 runs to 13 residues. Germline-derived CDR1 and CDR2 are LNHNV and YYDKDF (reference sequence). Here the CDR3 reads CATSRGSTDTQYF. The CDR3 nucleotides are TGTGCCACCAGCAGAGGGAGCACAGATACGCAGTATTTT.

This clone was picked up one time. V usage is TRBV7-9 and J usage is TRBJ1-4; 11 bases line up with TRBD1. Germline V CDR1 and CDR2: SEHNR, FQNEAQ (reference sequence). V lost 3 bases, J lost 2 bases, and 2 bases stayed unmatched. The CDR3 has 16 residues. The CDR3 is CASSFGQGATNEKLFF. The DNA for the CDR3 is TGTGCCAGCAGCTTTGGACAGGGGGCGACTAATGAAAAACTGTTTTTT. Complete variable domain (other parts from reference TRBV7-9 and TRBJ1-4): DTGVSQNPRHKITKRGQNVTFRCDPISEHNRLYWYRQTLGQGPEFLTYFQNEAQLEKSRLLSDRFSAERPKGSFSTLEIQRTEQGDSAMYLCASSFGQGATNEKLFFGSGTQLSVL.

The chain uses TRBV7-7 and TRBJ2-2; D remains unclear. Between the trimmed V and J ends, which lost 4 bases and 0 bases, there was a span of 15 bases. Germline V gives CDR1 SSHAT, CDR2 FNYEAQ (reference sequence). This CDR3 is 17 amino acids long. The CDR3 loop reads CASSSGDSSPNTGELFF. The CDR3 DNA is TGTGCCAGCAGCTCCGGCGACTCGTCCCCGAACACCGGGGAGCTGTTTTTT.

This chain links TRBV12-3 or TRBV12-4 with TRBJ1-2; D is unclear. CDR3 length: 12 residues. V was trimmed by 2 bases and J by 5 bases, leaving 6 bases between them. CDR3 amino acids: CASSLSQYGYTF. As DNA, the CDR3 is TGTGCCAGCAGTTTATCACAGTATGGCTACACCTTC.

The V and J genes are TRBV9 and TRBJ1-1; D might be TRBD1 (6 bases). The CDR3 totals 15 residues. Trimming shortened V by 0 bases and J by 1 base, and 10 bases separated the two germline ends. Germline lookup yields CDR1 SGDLS and CDR2 YYNGEE. The CDR3 DNA is TGTGCCAGCAGCGTAGGGGTGACAGGGAACACTGAAGCTTTCTTT. This codes for CASSVGVTGNTEAFF.

CDR3 in DNA: TGTGCCAGCACCGAAGGGCAGGGGTATGGCTACACCTTC. Encoded protein: CASTEGQGYGYTF. The chain carries TRBV25-1 and TRBJ1-2; D might be TRBD1 (6 bases). Per the germline V gene, CDR1 is MGHDK and CDR2 is SYGVNS. V was clipped by 7 bases and J by 5 bases, with 14 bases between them. This CDR3 contains 13 residues.

V gene TRBV5-4 combines with J gene TRBJ1-4, with 9 positions matching TRBD1. The CDR3 is made up of 14 amino acids. The germline gives CDR1 SGHNT, CDR2 YYREEE (reference sequence). V lost 1 base and J lost 6; bases outside the gene matches: 1. The CDR3 nucleotides read TGTGCCAGCAGCTTGAGGACAGGGGATGAAAAACTGTTTTTT. Its protein product is CASSLRTGDEKLFF.

The V gene is TRBV9, the J gene TRBJ1-1; 12 nucleotides line up with TRBD1. CDR1 and CDR2 (germline): SGDLS, YYNGEE. The J segment lost 6 bases and the V segment lost 0 bases, leaving 3 bases of the junction unmatched. This CDR3 is built from 15 residues. DNA of the CDR3: TGTGCCAGCAGCGTAGTAGGGACAGGGGGCTCTGAAGCTTTCTTT. Amino acids: CASSVVGTGGSEAFF.

This clone was recorded a few times. The V call is TRBV5-4, the J call TRBJ1-2; tentatively, D is TRBD1 (6 bases). The germline V and J ends were trimmed by 0 bases and 2 bases, with 14 bases remaining between them. Germline-derived CDR1 and CDR2 are SGHNT and YYREEE (reference sequence). The CDR3 is 16 amino acids. The CDR3, as DNA: TGTGCCAGCAGCTTGGGTGGTTGGGGGCTGAACTATGGCTACACCTTC. This encodes CASSLGGWGLNYGYTF.

The chain combines TRBV30 with TRBJ1-2; 8 bases are a match to TRBD1. V shed 2 bases, J shed 9 bases, and the junction held 8 bases outside the gene matches. This CDR3 region has 13 residues. CDR1 is GTSNPN, CDR2 SVGIG, per germline (reference sequence). Here the CDR3 DNA reads TGTGCCTGGAGTCTAGGACAGGGTTTTAGCTACACCTTC. Translating gives CAWSLGQGFSYTF.

This clone appeared once. The chain combines TRBV3-1 (or the pseudogene TRBV3-2) with TRBJ1-2; D uncertain. V was trimmed by 2 bases and J by 6 bases, leaving 10 bases between them. The length of the CDR3 is 13 residues. The V gene's germline CDR1 is LGHDT and CDR2 YNNKEL (reference sequence). The CDR3 bases are TGTGCCAGCAGCCAAACGGCCATAAATGGCTACACCTTC. It specifies CASSQTAINGYTF.

V usage is TRBV6-1 and J usage is TRBJ1-4; D unclear. There are 16 residues in the CDR3. Trimming stripped 4 bases from V and 2 bases from J, with 14 bases between. Germline V CDR1 and CDR2: MNHNS, SASEGT. CDR3: CASSGPLRSTNEKLFF. Written as DNA, the CDR3 is TGTGCCAGCAGTGGTCCTCTTAGGTCTACTAATGAAAAACTGTTTTTT.

V gene TRBV6-6 combines with J gene TRBJ1-2; TRBD1 agrees at 10 bases. Per the germline V gene, CDR1 is MNHNY and CDR2 is SVGAGI (reference sequence). There are 15 residues in the CDR3. J was trimmed by 2 bases and V by 4 bases; bases with no gene match: 4. The CDR3 sequence: CASSSGTGDNYGYTF. CDR3 DNA: TGTGCCAGCAGTTCCGGGACAGGGGACAACTATGGCTACACCTTC.

On this clone itself: At one of its ends the junction is not consistent with the germline gene, which may arise from a read error. J is TRBJ1-4 and V is TRBV29-1; TRBD1 might be the D (5 bases). CDR1 and CDR2 (germline): SQVTM, ANQGSEA. The CDR3 runs 14 residues. CDR3 DNA sequence: TGCAGCGTAGAAGGGACTACTAGGGGTGAAAAACTGTTTTTT. Its translation: CSVEGTTRGEKLFF.

This chain joins TRBV11-2 and TRBJ1-3; D gene ambiguous. The CDR3 spans 13 residues. From germline, CDR1 is SGHAT and CDR2 FQNNGV. Trimming pared 4 bases from V and 0 bases from J, leaving 4 bases between. The CDR3 here is CASSSSSGNTIYF. The DNA of the CDR3 is TGTGCCAGCAGCTCGAGCTCTGGAAACACCATATATTTT.

The V gene is TRBV6-5, the J gene TRBJ2-3; D gene ambiguous. With 7 bases removed from V and 0 bases from J, the gap between germline ends came to 8 bases. The CDR3 length is 13 residues. The germline gives CDR1 MNHEY, CDR2 SVGAGI. CDR3 sequence: CASTVTSTDTQYF. The CDR3 DNA reads TGTGCCAGCACCGTAACTAGCACAGATACGCAGTATTTT.

The chain joins TRBV29-1 to TRBJ2-1; 7 bases align to TRBD2. The CDR3 consists of 16 residues. Germline CDR1 and CDR2: SQVTM and ANQGSEA. The J segment lost 10 bases and the V segment lost 3 bases, leaving 18 bases of the junction unmatched. The CDR3 bases are TGCAGCGTTGACTGGGGAAAAGCGGGGAACGGGGGGGAGCAGTTCTTC. This codes for CSVDWGKAGNGGEQFF.

The chain uses TRBV6-5 and TRBJ2-5; 8 positions match TRBD2. V shed 2 bases and J 2 bases; nucleotides not matched to a gene: 4. The V gene's germline CDR1 is MNHEY and CDR2 SVGAGI. The CDR3 runs to 15 residues. The CDR3 region is CASSYNSGIQETQYF. CDR3 in DNA: TGTGCCAGCAGTTACAATAGCGGGATACAAGAGACCCAGTACTTC.

The V gene is TRBV6-4, the J gene TRBJ2-1, with 10 bases aligning to TRBD2. The germline gives CDR1 MRHNA, CDR2 SNTAGT. The CDR3 sequence is 15 residues long. J lost 3 bases, V lost 4 bases, and 3 bases had no gene match. The CDR3 protein is CASSAGTSDYNEQFF. CDR3 nucleotide sequence: TGTGCCAGCAGTGCCGGGACTAGCGACTACAATGAGCAGTTCTTC.

This rearrangement joins TRBV7-8 to TRBJ2-1; D remains unclear. Between the trimmed V and J ends, which lost 4 bases and 9 bases, there was a span of 10 bases. In germline, CDR1 is SGHVS, CDR2 FQNEAQ. This CDR3 is 12 amino acids long. CDR3 bases: TGTGCCAGCAGCTCCGGACGGACTGAGCAGTTCTTC. Amino acids: CASSSGRTEQFF.

This clone was detected once. The chain recombines TRBV6-1 with TRBJ1-1; TRBD1 matches 8 bases. The germline V gene has CDR1 MNHNS and CDR2 SASEGT. The CDR3 totals 17 residues. V trimming: 4 bases; J trimming: 0 bases; junction bases outside the gene matches: 10. The DNA for the CDR3 is TGTGCCAGCAGTGGGAACAGGGGGAGGTATATGAACACTGAAGCTTTCTTT. This sequence encodes CASSGNRGRYMNTEAFF.